One and the same sample provided the 7 T cell receptor beta chains below, sequenced in a study of somatic mutations in cytotoxic T cells in rheumatoid arthritis (TCRdb year 2017). Library preparation was by the immunoSEQ multiplex PCR assay. TCRdb retrieved this table from immuneACCESS and kept in-frame rearrangements only. Not all clones are present; in checked studies, unresolved V genes account for under half, and no reason is known for the remainder. Here the sample has about 23,000 clones; 80% to 90% occur a single time. 3.5% to 4% of the sample rests with the top ten. The specimen sequenced was CD8+ T cells sorted from blood. These receptors originate from an adult with rheumatoid arthritis.

The chain couples TRBV4-1 to TRBJ1-5, with D unresolved. Trimming cost V 0 bases and J 7 bases, with 10 bases left between them. CDR1 and CDR2 (germline): MGHRA, YSYEKL. This CDR3 is built from 14 residues. This CDR3 is CASSQDASGQPQHF. The CDR3 nucleotides read TGCGCCAGCAGCCAAGATGCGAGTGGACAGCCCCAGCATTTT.

This clone was seen more than once but under ten times. V usage is TRBV4-1 and J usage is TRBJ1-1; 7 nucleotides agree with TRBD1. The CDR3 covers 15 residues. CDR1 and CDR2 (germline): MGHRA, YSYEKL. Germline trimming cut 1 base from V and 4 bases from J; bases unmatched to any gene: 6. CDR3 nucleotides: TGCGCCAGCAGCCAAGCAAGGGGGCGGAGCACTGAAGCTTTCTTT. Protein product: CASSQARGRSTEAFF.

The rearrangement links TRBV7-9 to TRBJ2-7; possibly TRBD2 for D (6 bases). This CDR3 is 15 amino acids long. V was clipped by 1 base and J by 2 bases, with 12 bases between them. The germline V gene has CDR1 SEHNR and CDR2 FQNEAQ (reference sequence). The chain's CDR3 is CASSLVEGRPYEQYF. The CDR3 DNA reads TGTGCCAGCAGCTTAGTGGAGGGCAGACCCTACGAGCAGTACTTC.

V and J are TRBV9 and TRBJ2-1; no reliable D call. Germline values: CDR1 SGDLS, CDR2 YYNGEE. Trimming stripped 6 bases from V and 7 bases from J, with 17 bases between. This CDR3 has 14 residues. The CDR3 protein is CASNTASPANEQFF. The DNA for the CDR3 is TGTGCCAGCAATACGGCCTCGCCGGCGAATGAGCAGTTCTTC.

The chain uses TRBV23-1 and TRBJ2-1, with 9 bases aligning to TRBD1. TRBV23-1 belongs to the ORF category, with a function that is uncertain. V shed 6 bases and J 10 bases; nucleotides not matched to a gene: 13. The CDR3 totals 15 residues. The DNA of the CDR3 is TGCGCCAGCAGGCCTCAACGACAGGGGGAACAGGAGCAGTTCTTC. As protein: CASRPQRQGEQEQFF.

The genes are TRBV5-4 and TRBJ1-2; 8 positions agree with TRBD1. Germline CDR1 SGHNT, CDR2 YYREEE (reference sequence). The CDR3 runs to 14 residues. The junction had 4 bases not matched to a gene; V was cut back by 3 bases and J by 3 bases. The CDR3 is CASSSTGGDYGYTF. CDR3 DNA: TGTGCCAGCAGCTCTACAGGGGGAGACTATGGCTACACCTTC.

V is TRBV6-5 and J is TRBJ2-7; D unresolved. V was pared by 2 bases and J by 2 bases, with 10 bases between. Germline CDR1 MNHEY, CDR2 SVGAGI. The CDR3 covers 14 residues. CDR3 bases: TGTGCCAGCAGTTACGCCGACACTACCTACGAGCAGTACTTC. Translating it yields CASSYADTTYEQYF.